The rows below give T cell receptor beta chains drawn from one sample of a study of blood T cells in healthy people across ages. TCRdb passed the 5' RACE reads through MiXCR, listing each CDR3 protein once. In the table there are about 810,000 distinct CDR3 sequences, about 34% of which are singletons. The sample taken for sequencing was blood. Every receptor here comes from a man aged 18 to 30 in good health. Both conserved end residues are part of each CDR3. Each record gives: J gene, D gene, V gene, clone size, CDR3 protein, CDR3 DNA. D genes are given only for firm matches. Clone size is shown for a subset of rows, as once, few, many or a class of expanded clone.

j_call: TRBJ1-2; d_call: .; v_call: TRBV7-4; clone_size: .; cdr3_aa: CASPYGYTF; cdr3_nt: TGTGCCAGTCCTTATGGCTACACCTTC
j_call: TRBJ1-2; d_call: .; v_call: TRBV29-1; clone_size: .; cdr3_aa: CSVELTNGYTF; cdr3_nt: TGCAGCGTTGAATTAACTAATGGCTACACCTTC
j_call: TRBJ2-5; d_call: .; v_call: TRBV7-2; clone_size: .; cdr3_aa: CASSTLEVETQYF; cdr3_nt: TGTGCCAGCAGCACCCTCGAGGTAGAGACCCAGTACTTC
j_call: TRBJ1-2; d_call: .; v_call: TRBV29-1; clone_size: many; cdr3_aa: CSVEGPRAGPDSNYGYTF; cdr3_nt: TGCAGCGTTGAAGGGCCCCGGGCAGGGCCTGACTCTAACTATGGCTACACCTTC
j_call: TRBJ1-6; d_call: .; v_call: TRBV20-1; clone_size: .; cdr3_aa: CSATPGARPYNSPLHF; cdr3_nt: TGCAGTGCTACCCCTGGGGCGCGGCCTTATAATTCACCCCTCCACTTT
j_call: TRBJ1-1; d_call: .; v_call: TRBV29-1; clone_size: once; cdr3_aa: CSVVLGHNTEAFF; cdr3_nt: TGCAGCGTTGTGCTAGGGCACAACACTGAAGCTTTCTTT
j_call: TRBJ2-4; d_call: .; v_call: TRBV12-3/TRBV12-4; clone_size: .; cdr3_aa: CASRPGSQPKNIQYF; cdr3_nt: TGTGCCAGCAGACCGGGGAGCCAACCCAAAAACATTCAGTACTTC
j_call: TRBJ2-3; d_call: .; v_call: TRBV2; clone_size: few; cdr3_aa: CASDLANTQYF; cdr3_nt: TGTGCCAGCGACCTAGCAAATACGCAGTATTTT
j_call: TRBJ1-3; d_call: .; v_call: TRBV3-1; clone_size: .; cdr3_aa: CASSQEGITGNTIYF; cdr3_nt: TGTGCCAGCAGCCAAGAGGGCATCACAGGAAACACCATATATTTT
j_call: TRBJ2-6; d_call: .; v_call: TRBV20-1; clone_size: .; cdr3_aa: CSARGGANVPTF; cdr3_nt: TGCAGTGCTAGAGGCGGGGCCAACGTCCCGACTTTC
j_call: TRBJ1-2; d_call: .; v_call: TRBV27; clone_size: many; cdr3_aa: CASSLQHGPNYGYTF; cdr3_nt: TGTGCCAGCAGTTTACAACACGGGCCTAACTATGGCTACACCTTC
j_call: TRBJ2-3; d_call: .; v_call: TRBV4-2; clone_size: few; cdr3_aa: CASSENGDTQYF; cdr3_nt: TGTGCCAGCAGCGAAAATGGAGATACGCAGTATTTT